This T cell receptor (beta chain) was captured in a study of Graves' ophthalmopathy and Graves' hyperthyroidism. Whole-study findings and limits: The model's ophthalmopathy progression predictions had approximately 69% sensitivity and 72% to 80% specificity. Sensitivity of approximately 90% and specificity of nearly 82% were achieved when a 13-signature model separated ophthalmopathy from stable hyperthyroidism.

The V gene lost 1 base and the J gene lost 0 bases, with 11 bases spanning the gap. Germline CDR1 SGHRS, CDR2 YFSETQ. The CDR3 totals 15 residues. This clonotype was counted many times. Its matching antigen is unknown. Ophthalmopathy not arising within 18 months of follow-up defined hyperthyroidism as stable. The PBMCs had their origin in about 9.7 ml of fresh peripheral blood. RNA transcripts yielded amplified TCR beta CDR3 regions. An opening RT-PCR round employed HTBI primers and preceded a second-round multiplex PCR. One entry per CDR3 protein, called by TCRdb with MiXCR from the multiplex PCR reads. This sample has hundreds of thousands of distinct CDR3 sequences, with about a fifth found just once.

The sequencing input was peripheral blood. The chain recombines TRBV5-1 with TRBJ2-7; D might be TRBD2 (5 bases). The TCR sequence derives from a young woman with stable Graves' hyperthyroidism. Some clones in this sample may be carry-over from other donors' samples. The CDR3 here is CASSLFGVSSYEQYF. For the CDR3, the DNA is TGCGCCAGCAGCTTGTTCGGGGTGAGCTCCTACGAGCAGTACTTC.